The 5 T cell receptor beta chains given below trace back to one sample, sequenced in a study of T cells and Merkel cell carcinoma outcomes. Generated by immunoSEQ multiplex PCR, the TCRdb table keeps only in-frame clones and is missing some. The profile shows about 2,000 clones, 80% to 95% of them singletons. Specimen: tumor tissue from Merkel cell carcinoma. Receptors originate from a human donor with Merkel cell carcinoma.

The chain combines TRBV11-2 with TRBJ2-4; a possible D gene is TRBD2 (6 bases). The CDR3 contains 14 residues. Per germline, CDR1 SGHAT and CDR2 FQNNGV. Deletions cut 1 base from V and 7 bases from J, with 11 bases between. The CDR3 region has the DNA TGTGCCAGCAGCTTAGGGGAGGCTTCGAACATTCAGTACTTC. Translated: CASSLGEASNIQYF.

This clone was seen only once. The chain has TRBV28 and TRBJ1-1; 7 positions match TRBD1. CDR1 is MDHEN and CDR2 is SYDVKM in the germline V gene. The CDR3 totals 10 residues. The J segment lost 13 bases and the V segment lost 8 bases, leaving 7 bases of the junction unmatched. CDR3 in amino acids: CASRTGHLFF. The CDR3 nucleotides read TGTGCCAGCCGGACAGGACATCTTTTCTTT.

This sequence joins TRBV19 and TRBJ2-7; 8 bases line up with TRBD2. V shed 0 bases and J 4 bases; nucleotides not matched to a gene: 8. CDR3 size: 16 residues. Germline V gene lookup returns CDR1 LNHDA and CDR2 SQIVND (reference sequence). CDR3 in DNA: TGTGCCAGTAGTATAGATATGGCTAGCGGGTTGTACGAGCAGTACTTC. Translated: CASSIDMASGLYEQYF.

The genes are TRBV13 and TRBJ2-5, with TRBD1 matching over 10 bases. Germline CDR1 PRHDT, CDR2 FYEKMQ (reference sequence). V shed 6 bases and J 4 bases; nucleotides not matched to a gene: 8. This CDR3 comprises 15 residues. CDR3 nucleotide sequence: TGTGCCAGCAGGAGGGACAGGGGACTTTCAGAGACCCAGTACTTC. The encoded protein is CASRRDRGLSETQYF.

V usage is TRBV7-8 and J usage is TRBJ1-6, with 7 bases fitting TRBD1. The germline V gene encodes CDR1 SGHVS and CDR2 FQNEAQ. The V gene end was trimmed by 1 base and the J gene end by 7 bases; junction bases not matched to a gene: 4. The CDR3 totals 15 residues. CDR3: CASSLVWDSNSPLHF. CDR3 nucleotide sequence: TGTGCCAGCAGCTTAGTATGGGACAGCAATTCACCCCTCCACTTT.